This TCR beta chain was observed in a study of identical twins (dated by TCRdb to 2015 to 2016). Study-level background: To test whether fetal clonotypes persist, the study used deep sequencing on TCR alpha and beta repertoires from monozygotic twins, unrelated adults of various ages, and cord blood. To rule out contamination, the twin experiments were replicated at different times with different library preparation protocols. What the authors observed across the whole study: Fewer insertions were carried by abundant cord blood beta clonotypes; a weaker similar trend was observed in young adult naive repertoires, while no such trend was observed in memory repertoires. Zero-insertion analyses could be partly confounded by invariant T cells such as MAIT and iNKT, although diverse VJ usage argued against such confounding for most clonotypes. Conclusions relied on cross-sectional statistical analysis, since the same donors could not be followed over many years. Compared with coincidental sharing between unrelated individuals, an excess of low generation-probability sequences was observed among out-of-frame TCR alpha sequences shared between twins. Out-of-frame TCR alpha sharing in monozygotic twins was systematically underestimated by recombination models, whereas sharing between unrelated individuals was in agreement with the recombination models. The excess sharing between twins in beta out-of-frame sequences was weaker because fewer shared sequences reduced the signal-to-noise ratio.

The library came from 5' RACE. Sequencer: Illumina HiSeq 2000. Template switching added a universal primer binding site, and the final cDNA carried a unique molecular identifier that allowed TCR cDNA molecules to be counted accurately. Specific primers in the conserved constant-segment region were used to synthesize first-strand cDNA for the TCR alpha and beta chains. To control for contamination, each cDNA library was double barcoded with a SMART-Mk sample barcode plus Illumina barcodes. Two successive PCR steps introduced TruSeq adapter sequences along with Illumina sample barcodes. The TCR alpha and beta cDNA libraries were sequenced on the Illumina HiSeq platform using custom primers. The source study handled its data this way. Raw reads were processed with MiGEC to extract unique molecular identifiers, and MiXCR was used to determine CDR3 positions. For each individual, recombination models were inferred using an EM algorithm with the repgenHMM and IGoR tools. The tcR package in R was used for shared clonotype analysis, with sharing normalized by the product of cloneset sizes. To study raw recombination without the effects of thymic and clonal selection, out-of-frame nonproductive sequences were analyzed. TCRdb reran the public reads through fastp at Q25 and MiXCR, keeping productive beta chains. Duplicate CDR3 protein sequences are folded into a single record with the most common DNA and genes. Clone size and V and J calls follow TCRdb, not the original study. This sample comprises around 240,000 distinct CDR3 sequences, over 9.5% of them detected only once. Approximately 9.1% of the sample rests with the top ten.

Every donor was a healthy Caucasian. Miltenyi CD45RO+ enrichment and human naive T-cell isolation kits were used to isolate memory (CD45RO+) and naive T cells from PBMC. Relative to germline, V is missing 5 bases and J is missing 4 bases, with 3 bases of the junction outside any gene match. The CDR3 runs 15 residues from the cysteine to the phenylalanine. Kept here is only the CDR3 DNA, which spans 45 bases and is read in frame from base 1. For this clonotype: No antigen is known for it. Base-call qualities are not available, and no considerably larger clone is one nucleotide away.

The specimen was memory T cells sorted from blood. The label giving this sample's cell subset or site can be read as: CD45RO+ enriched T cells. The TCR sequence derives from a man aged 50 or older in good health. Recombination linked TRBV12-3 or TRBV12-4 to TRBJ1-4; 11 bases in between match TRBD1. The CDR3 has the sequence CASSNGTGGNEKLFF. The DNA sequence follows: TGTGCCAGCAGTAACGGGACAGGGGGTAATGAAAAACTGTTTTTT.